The clone carrying this T cell receptor beta chain has at least ten counts. Its antigen remains unidentified. These data come from a study of glioma-infiltrating T cells. Study conclusions and caveats: Above-expected tissue-blood divergence occurred in all gliomas, most in low-grade ones. Only very few CDR3 sequences appeared in both tissue and blood.

Using RNA template, CDR3s of TCR alpha and beta were amplified with iRepertoire arm-PCR. Tissue mRNA or PBMC total RNA, about 95-450 ng, went into one-step reverse transcription and amplification. TCRdb reprocessed the multiplex PCR reads via MiXCR and lists one record per CDR3 protein. The repertoire has some 190,000 distinct CDR3 sequences, more than 25% of them found once; the top ten carry 20%. This CDR3 has 11 amino acids. Germline-derived CDR1 and CDR2 are SNHLY and FYNNEI. V was pared by 5 bases and J by 7 bases, with 8 bases between. The chain has TRBV2 and TRBJ1-1; D remains ambiguous. The origin of this receptor is a human donor with low-grade glioma or glioblastoma, undergoing nonglioma brain surgery, or in good health (not recorded which). The material sequenced was glioma tissue, nonneoplastic brain tissue, or PBMCs (not recorded which). The CDR3 loop reads CASSYSGEAFF. CDR3 DNA: TGTGCCAGCAGTTATTCCGGTGAAGCTTTCTTT.